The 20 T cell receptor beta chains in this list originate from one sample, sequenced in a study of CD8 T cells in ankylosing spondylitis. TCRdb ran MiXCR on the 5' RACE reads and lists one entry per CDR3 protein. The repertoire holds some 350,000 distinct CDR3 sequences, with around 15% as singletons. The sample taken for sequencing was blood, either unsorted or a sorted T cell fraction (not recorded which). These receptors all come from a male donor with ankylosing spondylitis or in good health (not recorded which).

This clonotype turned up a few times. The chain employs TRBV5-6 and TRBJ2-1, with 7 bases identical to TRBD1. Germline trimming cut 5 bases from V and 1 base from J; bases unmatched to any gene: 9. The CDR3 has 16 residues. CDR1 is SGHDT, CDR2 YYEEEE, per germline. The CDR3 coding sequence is TGTGCCAGCAGAATTACAGGGGAAGTATCCTACAATGAGCAGTTCTTC. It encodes CASRITGEVSYNEQFF. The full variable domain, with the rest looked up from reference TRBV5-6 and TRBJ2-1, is DAGVTQSPTHLIKTRGQQVTLRCSPKSGHDTVSWYQQALGQGPQFIFQYYEEEERQRGNFPDRFSGHQFPNYSSELNVNALLLGDSALYLCASRITGEVSYNEQFFGPGTRLTVL.

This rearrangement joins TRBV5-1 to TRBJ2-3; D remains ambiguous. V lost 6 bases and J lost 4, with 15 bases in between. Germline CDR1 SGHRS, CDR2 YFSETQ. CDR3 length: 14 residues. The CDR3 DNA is TGCGCCAGCAACCTGGACGTAGGTTCAGATACGCAGTATTTT. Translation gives CASNLDVGSDTQYF.

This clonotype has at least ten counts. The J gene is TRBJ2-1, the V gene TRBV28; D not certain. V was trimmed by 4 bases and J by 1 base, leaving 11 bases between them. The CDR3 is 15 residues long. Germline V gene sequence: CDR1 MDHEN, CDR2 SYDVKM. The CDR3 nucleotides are TGTGCCAGCAGTTCGGACCGCCGATCCTACAATGAGCAGTTCTTC. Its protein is CASSSDRRSYNEQFF.

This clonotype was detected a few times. This CDR3 is CASSQEVRRTPPYEQYF. The CDR3 DNA sequence: TGCGCCAGCAGCCAAGAAGTCCGACGGACACCTCCCTACGAGCAGTACTTC. The V gene is TRBV4-1, the J gene TRBJ2-7, with D possibly TRBD1 on 5 matching bases. Looked up from germline, CDR1 is MGHRA and CDR2 is YSYEKL. The V end was cut by 0 bases, the J end by 2 bases, with 17 bases between. The CDR3 length is 17 residues.

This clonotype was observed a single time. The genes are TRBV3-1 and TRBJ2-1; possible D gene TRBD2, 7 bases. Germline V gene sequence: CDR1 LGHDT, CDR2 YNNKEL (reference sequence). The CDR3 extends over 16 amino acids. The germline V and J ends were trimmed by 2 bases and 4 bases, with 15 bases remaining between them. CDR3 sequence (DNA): TGTGCCAGCAGCCAAAGGCGGGGGCCGGGGTACAATGAGCAGTTCTTC. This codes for CASSQRRGPGYNEQFF.

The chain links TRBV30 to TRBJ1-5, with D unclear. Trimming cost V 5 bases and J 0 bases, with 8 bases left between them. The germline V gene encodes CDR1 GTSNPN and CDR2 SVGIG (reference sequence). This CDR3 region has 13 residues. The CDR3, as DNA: TGTGCCTGGGAGACTGATAGCAATCAGCCCCAGCATTTT. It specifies CAWETDSNQPQHF.

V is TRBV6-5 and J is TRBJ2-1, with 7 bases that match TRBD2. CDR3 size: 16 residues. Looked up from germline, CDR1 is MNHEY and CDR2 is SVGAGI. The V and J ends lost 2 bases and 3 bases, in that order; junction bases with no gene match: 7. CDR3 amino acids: CASSYDASGNYNEQFF. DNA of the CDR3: TGTGCCAGCAGTTACGATGCTAGCGGCAACTACAATGAGCAGTTCTTC.

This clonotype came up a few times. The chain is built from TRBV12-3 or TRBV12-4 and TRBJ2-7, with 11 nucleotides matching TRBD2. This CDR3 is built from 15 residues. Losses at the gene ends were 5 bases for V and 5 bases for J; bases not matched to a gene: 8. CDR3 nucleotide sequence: TGTGCCAGCAGTCCCCGACTAGCGGGAAGGGACGAGCAGTACTTC. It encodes CASSPRLAGRDEQYF.

The CDR3 sequence is CASGGLGMYNEQFF. The DNA of the CDR3 is TGTGCCAGCGGGGGGTTGGGTATGTACAATGAGCAGTTCTTC. V usage is TRBV2 and J usage is TRBJ2-1; weak D call: TRBD2 (6 bases). This CDR3 region has 14 residues. Trimming took 8 bases from V and 4 from J, leaving 15 bases between them. CDR1 is SNHLY, CDR2 FYNNEI, per germline.

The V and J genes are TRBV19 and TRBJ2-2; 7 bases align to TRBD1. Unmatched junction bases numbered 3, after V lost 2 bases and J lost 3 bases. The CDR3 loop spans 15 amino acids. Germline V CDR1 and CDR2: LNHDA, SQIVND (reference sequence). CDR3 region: CASSILGGDTGELFF. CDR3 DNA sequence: TGTGCCAGTAGTATATTAGGGGGCGACACCGGGGAGCTGTTTTTT.

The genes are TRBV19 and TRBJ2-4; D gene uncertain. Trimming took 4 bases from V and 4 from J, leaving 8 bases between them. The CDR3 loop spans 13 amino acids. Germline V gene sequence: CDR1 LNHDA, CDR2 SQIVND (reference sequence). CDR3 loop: CASSKVVKNIQYF. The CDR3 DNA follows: TGTGCCAGTAGTAAGGTCGTTAAAAACATTCAGTACTTC.

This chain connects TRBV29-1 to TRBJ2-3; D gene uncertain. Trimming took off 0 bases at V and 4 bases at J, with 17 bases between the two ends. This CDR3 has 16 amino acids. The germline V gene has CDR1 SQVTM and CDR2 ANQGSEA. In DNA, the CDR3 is TGCAGCGTTGAAGATAGGAGATTTCGGAACGCAGATACGCAGTATTTT. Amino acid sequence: CSVEDRRFRNADTQYF.

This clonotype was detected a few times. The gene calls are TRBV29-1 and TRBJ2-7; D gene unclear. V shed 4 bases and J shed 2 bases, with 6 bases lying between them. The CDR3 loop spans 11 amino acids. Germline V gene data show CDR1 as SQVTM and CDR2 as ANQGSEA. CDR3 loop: CSVGTPYEQYF. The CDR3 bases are TGCAGCGTTGGGACCCCCTACGAGCAGTACTTC.

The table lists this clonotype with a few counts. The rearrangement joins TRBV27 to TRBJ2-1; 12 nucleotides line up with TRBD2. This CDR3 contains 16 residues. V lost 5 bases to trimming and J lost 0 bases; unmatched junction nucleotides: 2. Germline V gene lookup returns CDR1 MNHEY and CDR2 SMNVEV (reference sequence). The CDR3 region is CASSASGRASYNEQFF. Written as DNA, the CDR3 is TGTGCCAGCAGTGCTAGCGGGAGGGCCTCCTACAATGAGCAGTTCTTC.

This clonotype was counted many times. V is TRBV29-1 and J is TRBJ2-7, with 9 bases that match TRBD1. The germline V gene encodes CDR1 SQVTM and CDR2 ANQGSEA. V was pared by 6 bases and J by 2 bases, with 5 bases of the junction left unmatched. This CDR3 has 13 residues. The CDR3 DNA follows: TGCAGCGTAAAGGACAGGGGACCCTACGAGCAGTACTTC. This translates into CSVKDRGPYEQYF.

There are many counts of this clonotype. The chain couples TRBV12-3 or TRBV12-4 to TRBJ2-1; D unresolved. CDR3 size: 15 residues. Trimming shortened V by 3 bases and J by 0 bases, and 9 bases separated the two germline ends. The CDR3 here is CASSFSPSSYNEQFF. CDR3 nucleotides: TGTGCCAGCAGTTTTAGCCCCAGCTCCTACAATGAGCAGTTCTTC.

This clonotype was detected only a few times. The CDR3 region has the DNA TGCGCCAGCAGCTTGGCCCCGGCAGTCTACGAGCAGTACTTC. Its protein is CASSLAPAVYEQYF. This sequence joins TRBV5-1 and TRBJ2-7, with no clear D. CDR3 size: 14 residues. CDR1 is SGHRS and CDR2 is YFSETQ in the germline V gene. V gave up 0 bases and J gave up 3 bases, with 10 bases separating them.

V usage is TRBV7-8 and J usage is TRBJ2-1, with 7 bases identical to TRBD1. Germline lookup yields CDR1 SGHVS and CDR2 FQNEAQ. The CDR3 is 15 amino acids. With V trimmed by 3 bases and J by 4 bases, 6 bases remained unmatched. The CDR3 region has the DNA TGTGCCAGCAGCTTGGGACAGCAACCTTACAATGAGCAGTTCTTC. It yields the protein CASSLGQQPYNEQFF.

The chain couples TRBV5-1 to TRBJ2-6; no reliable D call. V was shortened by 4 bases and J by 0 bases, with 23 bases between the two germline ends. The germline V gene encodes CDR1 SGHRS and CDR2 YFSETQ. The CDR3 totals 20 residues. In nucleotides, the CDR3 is TGCGCCAGCAGCCCTACGGTAGTATCCAGCCCCACCTCTGGGGCCAACGTCCTGACTTTC. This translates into CASSPTVVSSPTSGANVLTF.

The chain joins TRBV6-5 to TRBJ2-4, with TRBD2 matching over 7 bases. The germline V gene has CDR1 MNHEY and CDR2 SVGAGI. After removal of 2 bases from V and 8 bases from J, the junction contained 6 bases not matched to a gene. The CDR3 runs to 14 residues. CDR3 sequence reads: CASSYREAGDIQYF. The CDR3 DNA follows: TGTGCCAGCAGTTACCGGGAGGCCGGGGACATTCAGTACTTC.